This section outlines one T cell receptor beta chain sequence together with its context. Some clones are missing from TCRdb's copy, which holds only in-frame ones; the method was immunoSEQ multiplex PCR. The data hold 150,000 or so clones, with about 88% observed a single time. This specimen belongs to a study of cytomegalovirus exposure and HLA in healthy donors. Study at large: The roughly 660 first-cohort repertoires shared a platform with the roughly 130 validation repertoires, as reported in a later analysis.

The germline V and J ends were trimmed by 0 bases and 1 base, with 7 bases remaining between them. Germline V gene lookup returns CDR1 LNHNV and CDR2 YYDKDF (reference sequence). CDR3 length: 15 amino acids. This sequence joins TRBV15 and TRBJ1-3, with no clear D. This clonotype was obtained from a woman aged 18-35 years in good health and CMV-seronegative. Input material: PBMCs. This CDR3 is CATSRDRNSGNTIYF. CDR3 coding DNA: TGTGCCACCAGCAGAGACAGAAATTCTGGAAACACCATATATTTT.